The rows below give T cell receptor beta chains drawn from one sample of a study of cytomegalovirus exposure and HLA in healthy donors. Sequencing used immunoSEQ multiplex PCR; TCRdb keeps in-frame clones, though not all of them. The sample yields some 110,000 clones, around 78% seen once. The specimen sequenced was PBMCs. Receptor source: a man aged 55 to 69 in good health and CMV-seropositive. The conserved cysteine and the conserved F or W are not part of the CDR3 here. The order of the fields is clone size, D gene, V gene, CDR3 protein. D genes are given only for firm matches. Only part of the rows carry a size: once, few, many, or a class if the clone is expanded.

. . TRBV28 ASKTYGNQPQH
few . TRBV10-1 ASSKGADTQY
. . TRBV7-8 ASSLNNRRVPGYT
. TRBD1 TRBV29-1 SVEARAGGQETQY
. . TRBV18 ASSPTTEINSPLH
once . TRBV9 ASSVEGGTGELF
few TRBD1 TRBV19 ASSRGGTGGRQSSDTQY
. TRBD1 TRBV7-9 ASSPGQGLETQY
. TRBD1 TRBV2 ASRQGANQPQH
. TRBD1 TRBV28 ASSFQGGEAF
medium-sized TRBD1 TRBV15 ATSIYRGTSEAF
. . TRBV6-5 ASRRGPDTQY
once TRBD1 TRBV15 ATSRGTVEEAF
few . TRBV6-1 ASSEVIAFSYEQY
. TRBD1 TRBV9 ASSVGTGGFEKLF
. TRBD1 TRBV6-5 ASSSDRAPYGYT
few TRBD1 TRBV7-3 ASSLTGQAVEQF
. TRBD1 TRBV19 ASSGDRGYSYEQY
. TRBD1 TRBV5-6 ASSWVGTGFGYT
. . TRBV5-4 ASSEQQGETQY
few . TRBV10-3 AISGAANEKLF
. TRBD1 TRBV6-5 ASRFGQGARDTQY
. . TRBV29-1 SVEDQDITIY
. . TRBV30 AYREVGDTQY
. TRBD1 TRBV28 ASSLPDRGNSPLH
. TRBD1 TRBV7-8 ASSLLQGSNSPLH
. TRBD1 TRBV7-2 ASSLEGADTGELF
. . TRBV27 ASSLSNGQQETQY
few . TRBV5-1 ASSLGGENTIY
. TRBD1 TRBV5-4 ASSVTGGAGANVLT
. . TRBV4-2 ASSQAQRGYEQY